The 20 T cell receptor beta chains below all came from one sample that was sequenced in a study of cytomegalovirus exposure and HLA in healthy donors. Amplification used 60 Vbeta primers and 13 Jbeta primers. Repertoires were generated with immunoSEQ multiplex PCR, while TCRdb's copy carries only in-frame clones and drops some. The sample lists fewer than 150,000 clones, roughly 80% occurring once. Sequenced sample: PBMCs. These receptors all stem from a woman aged 40 to 55 in good health and CMV-seronegative.

This clone was picked up one time. The chain combines TRBV7-2 with TRBJ2-3, with 7 bases matching TRBD2. With 0 bases clipped from V and 0 bases from J, the junction kept 0 bases outside the gene matches. The CDR3 has 15 residues. Germline V gene lookup returns CDR1 SGHTA and CDR2 FQGNSA. The CDR3 spells CASSLAGGSTDTQYF. The CDR3 nucleotides read TGTGCCAGCAGCTTAGCGGGAGGGAGCACAGATACGCAGTATTTT. The full variable domain, rest sourced from reference TRBV7-2 and TRBJ2-3, is GAGVSQSPSNKVTEKGKDVELRCDPISGHTALYWYRQSLGQGLEFLIYFQGNSAPDKSGLPSDRFSAERTGGSVSTLTIQRTQQEDSAVYLCASSLAGGSTDTQYFGPGTRLTVL.

This clone was seen only once. J is TRBJ2-5 and V is TRBV7-2; no firm D call. The length of the CDR3 is 14 residues. The V and J ends lost 1 base and 1 base respectively, with 7 bases between them. The V gene's germline CDR1 is SGHTA and CDR2 FQGNSA. Here the CDR3 reads CASSLGLLQETQYF. The CDR3 nucleotides read TGTGCCAGCAGCTTAGGACTCCTCCAAGAGACCCAGTACTTC. The full variable domain, its missing parts supplied by reference TRBV7-2 and TRBJ2-5, is GAGVSQSPSNKVTEKGKDVELRCDPISGHTALYWYRQSLGQGLEFLIYFQGNSAPDKSGLPSDRFSAERTGGSVSTLTIQRTQQEDSAVYLCASSLGLLQETQYFGPGTRLLVL.

J is TRBJ2-7 and V is TRBV5-5; no clear D. The length of the CDR3 is 13 residues. V shed 1 base and J shed 2 bases, with 7 bases lying between them. Germline CDR1 reads SGHKS; CDR2 reads YYEKEE (reference sequence). CDR3 sequence: CASSLYGAYEQYF. The CDR3 coding sequence is TGTGCCAGCAGCTTGTACGGAGCCTACGAGCAGTACTTC.

V gene TRBV19 combines with J gene TRBJ2-2; 12 nucleotides align to TRBD2. Germline-derived CDR1 and CDR2 are LNHDA and SQIVND (reference sequence). The length of the CDR3 is 18 residues. With V trimmed by 3 bases and J by 5 bases, 10 bases remained unmatched. The DNA of the CDR3 is TGTGCCAGTAGTATGAGGGGACTAGCGGGTGAGGGGACCGGGGAGCTGTTTTTT. It codes for CASSMRGLAGEGTGELFF. Supplemented by reference TRBV19 and TRBJ2-2, the full variable domain reads DGGITQSPKYLFRKEGQNVTLSCEQNLNHDAMYWYRQDPGQGLRLIYYSQIVNDFQKGDIAEGYSVSREKKESFPLTVTSAQKNPTAFYLCASSMRGLAGEGTGELFFGEGSRLTVL.

V is TRBV6-5 and J is TRBJ2-5, with D unclear. V was clipped by 7 bases and J by 5 bases, with 8 bases between them. This CDR3 comprises 11 residues. Looked up from germline, CDR1 is MNHEY and CDR2 is SVGAGI. CDR3 sequence reads: CASTLRETQYF. The CDR3 DNA is TGTGCCAGCACGCTGCGGGAGACCCAGTACTTC.

On this clone: A junction end diverges from the germline sequence, so it may reflect a read error. Other nucleotide sequences from this sample produce the same CDR3. CDR3 sequence (DNA): TGTGCCAGCAGTAACTCGGGACAGGGACCGTTCTTC. Translation: CASSNSGQGPFF. V gene TRBV6-6 combines with J gene TRBJ2-1; 9 bases match TRBD1. CDR1 and CDR2 (germline): MNHNY, SVGAGI (reference sequence). The CDR3 sequence is 12 residues long.

This clone appeared a few times. CDR3 DNA: TGTGCCAGCACCGTGGGGGGGGTGACCACCGGGGAGCTGTTTTTT. Its translation is CASTVGGVTTGELFF. The chain joins TRBV27 to TRBJ2-2; 7 bases map to TRBD2. V gave up 7 bases and J gave up 4 bases; unmatched junction bases: 9. CDR1 is MNHEY, CDR2 SMNVEV, per germline (reference sequence). CDR3 length: 15 amino acids.

The rearrangement uses TRBV5-4 and TRBJ1-2, with a possible D match to TRBD1 (6 bases). This CDR3 is 13 amino acids long. The V end lost 5 bases, the J end lost 8 bases, and 16 bases lay between the germline ends. CDR1 is SGHNT and CDR2 is YYREEE in the germline V gene (reference sequence). The CDR3 coding sequence is TGTGCCAGCAGGTTGATTAACAGGGAAGGCTACACCTTC. Its protein is CASRLINREGYTF.

This clone turned up a few times. This chain links TRBV4-2 with TRBJ2-7; TRBD2 agrees at 7 bases. Germline CDR1 and CDR2: LGHNA and YNFKEQ. With V trimmed by 0 bases and J by 3 bases, 8 bases remained unmatched. The CDR3 covers 16 residues. The CDR3 sequence is CASSQDFPGGSYEQYF. The CDR3 nucleotides are TGTGCCAGCAGCCAAGATTTCCCTGGCGGGAGCTACGAGCAGTACTTC.

The chain employs TRBV30 and TRBJ2-7; maybe TRBD2 (6 bases). Trimming stripped 0 bases from V and 6 bases from J, with 9 bases between. This CDR3 comprises 12 residues. CDR1 and CDR2 from the germline V gene are GTSNPN and SVGIG (reference sequence). The CDR3 sequence is CAWSVGGAEQYF. CDR3 nucleotides: TGTGCCTGGAGTGTCGGAGGGGCCGAGCAGTACTTC.

This chain uses TRBV29-1 with TRBJ1-2; possibly TRBD1 for D (5 bases). The ends were cut back, 5 bases at V and 8 bases at J, with 9 bases in the middle. The CDR3 length is 10 residues. Germline CDR1 SQVTM, CDR2 ANQGSEA. DNA for the CDR3: TGCAGCGTTTCTAGGACAGGCTACACCTTC. Amino acid sequence: CSVSRTGYTF.

The CDR3 DNA is TGTGCCAGCTCAGGACGGGGACTAGCGGGAGTGGCCAACACCGGGGAGCTGTTTTTT. Translation: CASSGRGLAGVANTGELFF. This rearrangement joins TRBV18 to TRBJ2-2; 14 nucleotides align to TRBD2. Looked up from germline, CDR1 is KGHSH and CDR2 is LQKENI. Trimming removed 5 bases from V and 2 bases from J; junction bases left unmatched: 10. This CDR3 has 19 amino acids.

This clone occurred once. The V call is TRBV5-1, the J call TRBJ2-5, with 9 positions matching TRBD1. Germline CDR1 SGHRS, CDR2 YFSETQ. With 4 bases clipped from V and 2 bases from J, the junction kept 3 bases outside the gene matches. This CDR3 is 14 amino acids long. The CDR3 spells CASSTGQGQETQYF. Written as DNA, the CDR3 is TGCGCCAGCAGCACCGGACAGGGGCAAGAGACCCAGTACTTC.

This clone was seen a handful of times. The rearrangement joins TRBV5-1 to TRBJ2-5; 9 positions agree with TRBD2. The J call may be wrong; the DNA end is better matched by TRBJ2-7. CDR3 length: 16 residues. Looked up from germline, CDR1 is SGHRS and CDR2 is YFSETQ. CDR3 protein: CASSLGALSGSSEQYF. As DNA, the CDR3 is TGCGCCAGCAGCTTGGGCGCGCTTAGCGGGAGTAGCGAGCAGTACTTC.

The chain links TRBV18 to TRBJ2-7; 10 nucleotides line up with TRBD2. The CDR3 contains 13 residues. Germline CDR1 reads KGHSH; CDR2 reads LQKENI. The V and J ends lost 4 bases and 3 bases, in that order; junction bases with no gene match: 0. As DNA, the CDR3 is TGTGCCAGCTCACTAGCGGGAGGCTACGAGCAGTACTTC. As protein: CASSLAGGYEQYF.

The genes are TRBV4-3 and TRBJ2-7; the D gene is possibly TRBD2 (5 bases). V was trimmed by 0 bases and J by 0 bases, leaving 9 bases between them. CDR1 and CDR2 from the germline V gene are LGHNA and YSLEER. The CDR3 loop spans 15 amino acids. The CDR3 nucleotides read TGCGCCAGCAGCCAAGAGCCGGGGAGCTCCTACGAGCAGTACTTC. This gives the protein CASSQEPGSSYEQYF.

This clone was picked up one time. The V call is TRBV27, the J call TRBJ2-1; 12 bases are a match to TRBD2. Per germline, CDR1 MNHEY and CDR2 SMNVEV (reference sequence). The CDR3 sequence is 16 residues long. Germline trimming cut 6 bases from V and 8 bases from J; bases unmatched to any gene: 11. The CDR3 DNA follows: TGTGCCAGCAGACCCCCTAGCGGGAGGGCCAAAGATGAGCAGTTCTTC. It translates to CASRPPSGRAKDEQFF.

The rearrangement joins TRBV21-1 to TRBJ2-2; the table gives TRBD2 as D, unverified against the DNA. TRBV21-1 is classified as a pseudogene. This CDR3 is 19 amino acids long. The CDR3 DNA reads as TGTGCCAGCAGCAATTCTCGCGATGAGGCCAATACGAACACCGGGGAGCTGTTTTTT. Its translation is CASSNSRDEANTNTGELFF.

The chain is built from TRBV7-8 and TRBJ1-1, with 7 nucleotides matching TRBD1. Trimming removed 3 bases from V and 1 base from J; junction bases left unmatched: 2. CDR1 is SGHVS and CDR2 is FQNEAQ in the germline V gene. The CDR3 contains 14 residues. CDR3 residues: CASSLQGGNTEAFF. In nucleotides, the CDR3 is TGTGCCAGCAGCTTGCAGGGGGGGAACACTGAAGCTTTCTTT.

The chain has TRBV4-2 and TRBJ1-6; D is possibly TRBD1 (5 bases). The CDR3 is 15 residues long. Germline V gene sequence: CDR1 LGHNA, CDR2 YNFKEQ. V was clipped by 4 bases and J by 9 bases, with 16 bases between them. CDR3 sequence (DNA): TGTGCCAGCAGCCCCAGGGCAGGGTTAAGTTCACCCCTCCACTTT. Its translation: CASSPRAGLSSPLHF.